This note documents a single TCR beta chain sequence. The germline V gene has CDR1 SGHDN and CDR2 FVKESK. After removal of 1 base from V and 0 bases from J, the junction contained 1 base not matched to a gene. The CDR3 sequence is 15 residues long. This record belongs to a study of cytomegalovirus exposure and HLA in healthy donors. Here immunoSEQ multiplex PCR was the method, and the copy in TCRdb shows in-frame clones only, minus some. The sample holds 150,000 to 200,000 clones, just under 85% seen once. The chain has TRBV14 and TRBJ2-7; TRBD2 matches 9 bases. The receptor's source is a man between 25 and 39 years old in good health and CMV-seropositive. The sequenced sample consisted of PBMCs. CDR3 region: CASSQGLAASYEQYF. The CDR3 coding sequence is TGTGCCAGCAGCCAAGGACTAGCGGCCTCCTACGAGCAGTACTTC. Supplemented by reference TRBV14 and TRBJ2-7, the full variable domain reads EAGVTQFPSHSVIEKGQTVTLRCDPISGHDNLYWYRRVMGKEIKFLLHFVKESKQDESGMPNNRFLAERTGGTYSTLKVQPAELEDSGVYFCASSQGLAASYEQYFGPGTRLTVT.